The 5 T cell receptor beta chains presented below share a single source sample, sequenced in a study of cytomegalovirus exposure and HLA in healthy donors. Only in-frame clones appear in the TCRdb table, and some are missing; sequencing was by immunoSEQ multiplex PCR. This sample has some 170,000 clones; just under 85% occur once, and the top ten carry around 2.4%. The sample comprised PBMCs. These receptors were taken from a young man in good health and CMV-seropositive.

This chain connects TRBV2 to TRBJ2-2, with TRBD2 identical over 8 bases. J lost 1 base, V lost 7 bases, and 2 bases had no gene match. Germline V gene sequence: CDR1 SNHLY, CDR2 FYNNEI. The CDR3 has 14 amino acids. CDR3 DNA: TGTGCCAGCATGCTAGCGGGGAACACCGGGGAGCTGTTTTTT. It yields the protein CASMLAGNTGELFF.

The chain links TRBV30 to TRBJ1-2, with 7 bases aligning to TRBD1. Germline V gene lookup returns CDR1 GTSNPN and CDR2 SVGIG (reference sequence). Trimming at V came to 5 bases and at J to 0 bases, leaving 12 bases not matched to a gene. This CDR3 has 16 residues. CDR3 loop: CAWWGQTSLPNYGYTF. The CDR3, as DNA: TGTGCCTGGTGGGGACAGACAAGTCTTCCTAACTATGGCTACACCTTC.

The chain links TRBV19 to TRBJ1-1, with D hard to call. The CDR3 is made up of 14 amino acids. Trimming left V 3 bases short and J 0 bases short, with 8 bases between. From germline, CDR1 is LNHDA and CDR2 SQIVND (reference sequence). CDR3 bases: TGTGCCAGTAGTATTCAGGCGATGAACACTGAAGCTTTCTTT. Translating gives CASSIQAMNTEAFF.

This clone was counted once. This sample also contains other DNA sequences that code for the same CDR3. CDR3 sequence: CASSSGQVQETQYF. Here the CDR3 DNA reads TGCGCCAGCAGCTCAGGACAGGTTCAAGAGACCCAGTACTTC. This chain connects TRBV5-1 to TRBJ2-5; 7 bases are a match to TRBD1. The CDR3 extends over 14 amino acids. J lost 2 bases, V lost 3 bases, and 4 bases had no gene match. The germline V gene has CDR1 SGHRS and CDR2 YFSETQ.

The chain employs TRBV29-1 and TRBJ1-2; TRBD1 matches at 9 bases. V gave up 6 bases and J gave up 5 bases; unmatched junction bases: 7. CDR1 is SQVTM, CDR2 ANQGSEA, per germline. The CDR3 extends over 13 amino acids. The CDR3: CSVETGGGYGYTF. CDR3 DNA sequence: TGCAGCGTGGAAACAGGGGGCGGGTATGGCTACACCTTC.